The next 4 T cell receptor beta chains were all read from a single sample in a study of PD-1 blockade in classical Hodgkin lymphoma. The repertoire was sequenced with immunoSEQ multiplex PCR; TCRdb's copy has only in-frame clones and lacks some. This table holds 20,000 to 25,000 clones, 70% to 80% found once. Relapses following autologous stem cell transplantation were seen in all patients, with brentuximab vedotin exposure varying. Sequenced material: peripheral blood mononuclear cells (PBMCs), taken before the second cycle of nivolumab. These receptors were taken from a human donor with classical Hodgkin lymphoma.

The V gene is TRBV20-1, the J gene TRBJ1-5, with D unclear. V lost 3 bases and J 11 bases, leaving 11 bases between the germline ends. CDR3 length: 11 residues. Per germline, CDR1 DFQATT and CDR2 SNEGSKA (reference sequence). The CDR3 nucleotides are TGCAGTGCTAGTCTGGGGTTGGCCCAGCATTTT. As protein: CSASLGLAQHF.

V usage is TRBV5-4 and J usage is TRBJ1-1; weak D call: TRBD1 (5 bases). Between the trimmed V and J ends, which lost 0 bases and 6 bases, there was a span of 12 bases. Germline-derived CDR1 and CDR2 are SGHNT and YYREEE (reference sequence). The CDR3 has 14 amino acids. This CDR3 is CASSLDTGFSEAFF. CDR3 DNA: TGTGCCAGCAGCTTGGATACAGGTTTCTCTGAAGCTTTCTTT.

The gene calls are TRBV7-9 and TRBJ2-1, with D possibly TRBD2 on 5 matching bases. Germline V gene sequence: CDR1 SEHNR, CDR2 FQNEAQ (reference sequence). The CDR3 extends over 15 amino acids. V lost 8 bases and J 9 bases, leaving 23 bases between the germline ends. The DNA of the CDR3 is TGTGCCAGCTTCCGGGGTTTCGTGGCGGTGGGTGAGCAGTTCTTC. It translates to CASFRGFVAVGEQFF.

This chain connects TRBV7-9 to TRBJ2-1, with D possibly being TRBD1 (5 bases). Trimming took off 3 bases at V and 15 bases at J, with 12 bases between the two ends. The length of the CDR3 is 11 residues. Per germline, CDR1 SEHNR and CDR2 FQNEAQ (reference sequence). In DNA, the CDR3 is TGTGCCAGCAGCTTGGGGCCCAACCGGTTCTTC. Protein product: CASSLGPNRFF.